Shown below are 31 T cell receptor beta chains from a single sample sequenced in a study of cytomegalovirus exposure and HLA in healthy donors. The data were produced by immunoSEQ multiplex PCR, yet TCRdb's version contains in-frame clones alone and is incomplete. This table holds 250,000 to 350,000 clones, approximately 90% found once. Sequenced material: PBMCs. All receptors derive from a young woman in good health and CMV-seropositive.

The chain recombines TRBV6-6 with TRBJ2-5, with D perhaps given as TRBD1 or TRBD2 (6 bases each). The CDR3 is made up of 15 amino acids. Germline lookup yields CDR1 MNHNY and CDR2 SVGAGI (reference sequence). V was clipped by 4 bases and J by 2 bases, with 14 bases between them. The CDR3 reads CASSFARGAQETQYF. The CDR3 nucleotides are TGTGCCAGCAGTTTCGCGAGGGGGGCACAAGAGACCCAGTACTTC.

V gene TRBV6-5 combines with J gene TRBJ1-2; D is unclear. The V gene's germline CDR1 is MNHEY and CDR2 SVGAGI. This CDR3 contains 14 residues. V was cut by 7 bases and J by 5 bases, with 17 bases left in between. The CDR3 DNA reads TGTGCCAGCATCAAGGGTGGCGCGACTTATGGCTACACCTTC. Encoded protein: CASIKGGATYGYTF.

V is TRBV30 and J is TRBJ1-2; 10 nucleotides align to TRBD1. The V gene end was trimmed by 1 base and the J gene end by 6 bases; junction bases not matched to a gene: 8. The CDR3 consists of 15 residues. CDR1 and CDR2 from the germline V gene are GTSNPN and SVGIG (reference sequence). The CDR3 nucleotides read TGTGCCTGGAGTGCCTGGGACAGGGGATCGAATGGCTACACCTTC. This codes for CAWSAWDRGSNGYTF.

This clone has only one observation. The chain couples TRBV6-1 to TRBJ1-1; D is possibly TRBD1 (5 bases). Germline lookup yields CDR1 MNHNS and CDR2 SASEGT. This CDR3 spans 15 amino acids. The V end lost 2 bases, the J end lost 1 base, and 11 bases lay between the germline ends. The CDR3 loop is CASSESWGKNTEAFF. The CDR3 DNA is TGTGCCAGCAGTGAATCTTGGGGGAAGAACACTGAAGCTTTCTTT.

The rearrangement uses TRBV4-1 and TRBJ2-7; D ambiguous. From germline, CDR1 is MGHRA and CDR2 YSYEKL. Trimming left V 0 bases short and J 0 bases short, with 6 bases between. The length of the CDR3 is 14 residues. The CDR3 is CASSQDRSSYEQYF. The CDR3 DNA reads as TGCGCCAGCAGCCAAGACAGGAGCTCCTACGAGCAGTACTTC.

The rearrangement joins TRBV25-1 to TRBJ1-4; D is undetermined. V was trimmed by 5 bases and J by 7 bases, leaving 14 bases between them. CDR3 size: 14 residues. Germline CDR1 MGHDK, CDR2 SYGVNS. The CDR3 sequence: CASSPLSPVEKLFF. The CDR3 region has the DNA TGTGCCAGCAGTCCACTTAGTCCGGTTGAAAAACTGTTTTTT.

J is TRBJ2-1 and V is TRBV2; the D is unclear. The V end lost 4 bases, the J end lost 9 bases, and 4 bases lay between the germline ends. Germline loops: CDR1 SNHLY, CDR2 FYNNEI. The CDR3 sequence is 10 residues long. CDR3 bases: TGTGCCAGCAGTGGGGGTGAGCAGTTCTTC. This encodes CASSGGEQFF.

V and J are TRBV25-1 and TRBJ2-1; 12 nucleotides align to TRBD2. The CDR3 consists of 17 residues. V trimming: 7 bases; J trimming: 9 bases; junction bases outside the gene matches: 16. The V gene's germline CDR1 is MGHDK and CDR2 SYGVNS. The CDR3 DNA sequence: TGTGCCAGCAACCCCCGGGCTAGCGGGGGGGCCGGGAGTGAGCAGTTCTTC. Protein product: CASNPRASGGAGSEQFF.

This sequence joins TRBV19 and TRBJ1-5; no clear D gene. The germline CDR1 and CDR2 sequences are LNHDA and SQIVND (reference sequence). The CDR3 extends over 13 amino acids. V was trimmed by 4 bases and J by 4 bases, leaving 8 bases between them. The CDR3 DNA sequence: TGTGCCAGTAGTAGTGCGGGGAATCAGCCCCAGCATTTT. This codes for CASSSAGNQPQHF.

CDR3 protein: CASWPGMGFRNTIYF. CDR3 nucleotides: TGTGCCAGCTGGCCGGGTATGGGATTCAGAAACACCATATATTTT. The chain has TRBV6-5 and TRBJ1-3; D gene uncertain. With 8 bases removed from V and 5 bases from J, the gap between germline ends came to 19 bases. CDR3 length: 15 residues. Per germline, CDR1 MNHEY and CDR2 SVGAGI.

V and J are TRBV6-1 and TRBJ2-7, with a possible D match to TRBD1 (6 bases). From germline, CDR1 is MNHNS and CDR2 SASEGT. This CDR3 has 13 amino acids. The V end lost 6 bases, the J end lost 4 bases, and 13 bases lay between the germline ends. As DNA, the CDR3 is TGTGCCAGCAGAATGGACAGCCCGTACGAGCAGTACTTC. It codes for CASRMDSPYEQYF.

The genes are TRBV7-2 and TRBJ2-7; D is ambiguous. Germline loops: CDR1 SGHTA, CDR2 FQGNSA. This CDR3 comprises 12 residues. V lost 5 bases to trimming and J lost 0 bases, with 5 bases between them. CDR3 residues: CASSITSYEQYF. CDR3 bases: TGTGCCAGCAGCATAACCTCCTACGAGCAGTACTTC.

V is TRBV5-6 and J is TRBJ1-5; TRBD1 aligns across 9 bases. The V and J ends lost 4 bases and 7 bases, in that order; junction bases with no gene match: 9. The CDR3 totals 15 residues. Germline V CDR1 and CDR2: SGHDT, YYEEEE. In DNA form, the CDR3 reads TGTGCCAGCAGCCTCAGGGGACAGGGAAGGCAGCCCCAGCATTTT. Residues: CASSLRGQGRQPQHF.

This clone was seen only a few times. The chain carries TRBV5-6 and TRBJ1-2; 12 bases fit TRBD1. Per the germline V gene, CDR1 is SGHDT and CDR2 is YYEEEE. V lost 4 bases, J lost 1 base, and 8 bases stayed unmatched. There are 17 residues in the CDR3. CDR3 loop: CASSHRDRGLSNYGYTF. The CDR3 DNA is TGTGCCAGCAGCCACCGGGACAGGGGGCTAAGTAACTATGGCTACACCTTC.

This clone was seen only a few times. The chain has TRBV5-1 and TRBJ1-2, with D tentatively TRBD1 (6 bases). This CDR3 is built from 13 residues. Germline lookup yields CDR1 SGHRS and CDR2 YFSETQ. Trimming took 2 bases from V and 3 from J, leaving 8 bases between them. The CDR3 DNA reads TGCGCCAGCAGCTTACAGGGTGACTATGGCTACACCTTC. As protein: CASSLQGDYGYTF.

The chain carries TRBV27 and TRBJ1-2; 7 positions match TRBD1. V lost 5 bases to trimming and J lost 4 bases; unmatched junction nucleotides: 7. This CDR3 has 14 amino acids. Germline V CDR1 and CDR2: MNHEY, SMNVEV (reference sequence). CDR3 loop: CASSPVTGSYGYTF. CDR3 coding DNA: TGTGCCAGCAGTCCCGTGACAGGGAGCTATGGCTACACCTTC.

In regard to this clone: This sample also contains other DNA sequences that code for the same CDR3. V is TRBV4-2 and J is TRBJ2-7, with 10 bases lining up with TRBD1. V lost 4 bases, J lost 1 base, and 1 base stayed unmatched. The CDR3 has 14 residues. Germline CDR1 and CDR2: LGHNA and YNFKEQ. CDR3 protein: CASSPGQGSYEQYF. CDR3 nucleotide sequence: TGTGCCAGCAGCCCGGGACAGGGGTCCTACGAGCAGTACTTC.

The genes are TRBV6-6 and TRBJ1-2; TRBD1 aligns across 10 bases. V lost 4 bases and J lost 8; bases outside the gene matches: 4. CDR1 MNHNY and CDR2 SVGAGI come from the germline V gene (reference sequence). The CDR3 runs 13 residues. CDR3 residues: CASSSGQGFGYTF. In DNA form, the CDR3 reads TGTGCCAGCAGTTCGGGACAGGGGTTCGGCTACACCTTC.

The chain couples TRBV15 to TRBJ1-1; D is undetermined. V gave up 5 bases and J gave up 0 bases, with 7 bases separating them. Germline lookup yields CDR1 LNHNV and CDR2 YYDKDF (reference sequence). The CDR3 runs to 13 residues. CDR3 region: CATSRLMNTEAFF. The CDR3 DNA reads TGTGCCACCAGCCGCCTCATGAACACTGAAGCTTTCTTT.

This chain links TRBV4-3 with TRBJ2-1, with D possibly TRBD2 on 5 matching bases. Germline assignment: CDR1 LGHNA and CDR2 YSLEER. With 4 bases removed from V and 4 bases from J, the gap between germline ends came to 17 bases. This CDR3 has 16 amino acids. CDR3 region: CASSRSDSRAYNEQFF. DNA of the CDR3: TGCGCCAGCAGCCGGTCGGACTCGCGGGCGTACAATGAGCAGTTCTTC.

The chain uses TRBV6-5 and TRBJ1-5; D gene unclear. Between the trimmed V and J ends, which lost 4 bases and 7 bases, there was a span of 11 bases. The CDR3 has 13 amino acids. CDR1 and CDR2 from the germline V gene are MNHEY and SVGAGI. The CDR3, as DNA: TGTGCCAGCAGTTCCCCGAGCGACCAGCCCCAGCATTTT. As protein: CASSSPSDQPQHF.

This chain links TRBV27 with TRBJ2-1; TRBD2 matches at 9 bases. The CDR3 covers 13 residues. With 4 bases clipped from V and 6 bases from J, the junction kept 1 base outside the gene matches. Germline assignment: CDR1 MNHEY and CDR2 SMNVEV (reference sequence). CDR3 sequence (DNA): TGTGCCAGCAGTTGGACTAGCGCCAATGAGCAGTTCTTC. This gives the protein CASSWTSANEQFF.

The chain recombines TRBV6-4 with TRBJ1-6; no reliable D call. Trimming removed 11 bases from V and 10 bases from J, with 12 bases in between. This CDR3 region has 11 residues. Germline CDR1 is MRHNA and CDR2 is SNTAGT. Here the CDR3 reads CAPELISPLHF. CDR3 bases: TGTGCCCCCGAACTGATATCACCCCTCCACTTT.

The CDR3 DNA reads as TGTGCCAGTAGCTGGGACACTTTGTACGAGCAGTACTTC. It translates to CASSWDTLYEQYF. The chain is built from TRBV19 and TRBJ2-7, with TRBD1 as a possible D gene (6 bases). The CDR3 has 13 residues. Deletions cut 6 bases from V and 4 bases from J, with 13 bases between. Germline assignment: CDR1 LNHDA and CDR2 SQIVND (reference sequence).

The chain has TRBV28 and TRBJ2-7, with TRBD1 matching over 10 bases. Losses at the gene ends were 5 bases for V and 5 bases for J; bases not matched to a gene: 0. Germline assignment: CDR1 MDHEN and CDR2 SYDVKM. The CDR3 totals 12 residues. The CDR3, as DNA: TGTGCCAGCAGTGGGACAGGGGACGAGCAGTACTTC. Translating gives CASSGTGDEQYF. Filled out from reference TRBV28 and TRBJ2-7, the complete variable domain reads DVKVTQSSRYLVKRTGEKVFLECVQDMDHENMFWYRQDPGLGLRLIYFSYDVKMKEKGDIPEGYSVSREKKERFSLILESASTNQTSMYLCASSGTGDEQYFGPGTRLTVT.

This clone turned up a few times. J is TRBJ1-2 and V is TRBV27; no definite D call. Germline-derived CDR1 and CDR2 are MNHEY and SMNVEV (reference sequence). The CDR3 runs to 15 residues. The ends were cut back, 4 bases at V and 0 bases at J, with 12 bases in the middle. Here the CDR3 DNA reads TGTGCCAGCAGTTCGAATACAGTTTCTAACTATGGCTACACCTTC. Protein sequence: CASSSNTVSNYGYTF.

This clone occurred once. The chain recombines TRBV7-9 with TRBJ2-3; perhaps TRBD2 as D (6 bases). This CDR3 region has 14 residues. V was cut by 4 bases and J by 1 base, with 9 bases left in between. The germline CDR1 and CDR2 sequences are SEHNR and FQNEAQ (reference sequence). CDR3 residues: CASSYPGGTDTQYF. The CDR3 nucleotides are TGTGCCAGCAGCTACCCGGGGGGCACAGATACGCAGTATTTT.

This chain uses TRBV14 with TRBJ2-3; D is ambiguous. The germline CDR1 and CDR2 sequences are SGHDN and FVKESK. The CDR3 has 15 residues. V dropped 3 bases and J dropped 0 bases, with 10 bases sitting between them. The CDR3 region is CASSHGQTSTDTQYF. DNA of the CDR3: TGTGCCAGCAGCCATGGGCAGACTAGCACAGATACGCAGTATTTT.

The CDR3 loop is CASSWGVLQETQYF. DNA for the CDR3: TGTGCCAGCAGCTGGGGGGTCCTACAAGAGACCCAGTACTTC. V and J are TRBV7-2 and TRBJ2-5, with D tentatively TRBD2 (6 bases). Germline V gene data show CDR1 as SGHTA and CDR2 as FQGNSA. Between the trimmed V and J ends, which lost 4 bases and 2 bases, there was a span of 11 bases. CDR3 size: 14 residues.

The chain carries TRBV5-6 and TRBJ1-5; D is unresolved. V shed 0 bases and J shed 6 bases, with 7 bases lying between them. This CDR3 region has 13 residues. CDR1 is SGHDT, CDR2 YYEEEE, per germline. DNA of the CDR3: TGTGCCAGCAGCTTGGTAGGTACTCAGCCCCAGCATTTT. It translates to CASSLVGTQPQHF.

The chain carries TRBV4-1 and TRBJ1-3; D is unresolved. V gave up 0 bases and J gave up 4 bases, with 13 bases separating them. CDR3 size: 16 residues. Germline V gene data show CDR1 as MGHRA and CDR2 as YSYEKL. CDR3: CASSQDRGSSGNTIYF. The DNA of the CDR3 is TGCGCCAGCAGCCAAGATCGCGGGAGTTCGGGAAACACCATATATTTT.